This T cell receptor (beta chain) was sequenced for a study of T cells in Graves' hyperthyroidism and ophthalmopathy. Background on the study: The authors collected peripheral blood at initial diagnosis, before any treatment.

This clonotype was picked up a small number of times. Germline loops: CDR1 ENHRY, CDR2 SYGVKD. Between the trimmed V and J ends, which lost 0 bases and 5 bases, there was a span of 10 bases. CDR3 length equals 14 residues. It was RNA transcripts that yielded the amplified TCR beta CDR3 regions. HTBI primers drove first-round RT-PCR of the TCR CDR3. Each CDR3 protein is one row after TCRdb ran MiXCR on the multiplex PCR reads. Here the sample spans fewer than 800,000 distinct CDR3 sequences, 16% being singletons. The chain is built from TRBV10-3 and TRBJ1-2, with a tentative D call TRBD1 (5 bases). This clonotype was sampled from a young man with Graves' hyperthyroidism. Sequenced: blood. The CDR3 reads CAISESGPAYGYTF. In DNA form, the CDR3 reads TGTGCCATCAGTGAGTCGGGGCCAGCTTATGGCTACACCTTC.